This TCR beta chain was sequenced for a study of CD8 T cells in Susac syndrome. Points from the study as a whole: Susac syndrome CD4+ T cell repertoires showed no clonal expansion.

Sequencing of TCR beta covered CD8+ and CD4+ T cells obtained from blood. The Susac syndrome patients fit the recently defined diagnostic criteria for definite or probable disease. Per germline, CDR1 MNHNS and CDR2 SASEGT. The CDR3 extends over 15 amino acids. V was pared by 4 bases and J by 5 bases, with 5 bases of the junction left unmatched. Roughly 0.5 to 1 ug RNA was reverse transcribed with random hexamers. Across 54 Vbeta and 13 Jbeta, immunoSEQ multiplex PCR amplified TCR beta CDR3. TCRdb re-derived calls from the immunoSEQ multiplex PCR reads in MiXCR, one entry per CDR3 protein. The profile covers 120,000 or so distinct CDR3 sequences, with roughly 95% appearing a single time and 0.11% to 0.15% taken by the ten largest. As regards this clonotype: The target antigen is unknown.

The material sequenced was CD4+ T cells from PBMCs. J is TRBJ1-4 and V is TRBV6-1; the match to TRBD1 covers 9 bases. The sequence derives from a human donor with Susac syndrome. The CDR3 nucleotides read TGTGCCAGCAGTGGGGACAGGGAGGGAAATGAAAAACTGTTTTTT. It codes for CASSGDREGNEKLFF.